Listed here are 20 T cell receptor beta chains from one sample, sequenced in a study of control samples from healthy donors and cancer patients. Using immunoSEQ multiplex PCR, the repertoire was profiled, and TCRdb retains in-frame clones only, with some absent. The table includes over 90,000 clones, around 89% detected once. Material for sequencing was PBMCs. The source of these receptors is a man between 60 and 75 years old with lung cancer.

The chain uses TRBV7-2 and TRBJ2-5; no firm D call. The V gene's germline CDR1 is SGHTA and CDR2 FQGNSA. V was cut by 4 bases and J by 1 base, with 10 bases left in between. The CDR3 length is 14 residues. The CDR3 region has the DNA TGTGCCAGCAGCTCGTTCCCGGGCCAAGAGACCCAGTACTTC. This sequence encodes CASSSFPGQETQYF.

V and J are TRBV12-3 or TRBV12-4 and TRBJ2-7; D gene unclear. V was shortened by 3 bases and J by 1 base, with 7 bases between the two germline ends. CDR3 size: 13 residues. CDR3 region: CASSFGQSYEQYV. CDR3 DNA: TGTGCCAGCAGTTTCGGGCAGTCCTACGAGCAGTACGTC.

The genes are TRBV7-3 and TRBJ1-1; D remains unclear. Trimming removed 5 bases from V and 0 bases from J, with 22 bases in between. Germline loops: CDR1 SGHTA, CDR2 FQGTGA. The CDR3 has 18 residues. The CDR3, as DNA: TGTGCCAGCAGCCTCAACGCCCGATCCGGGGAGGTGAACACTGAAGCTTTCTTT. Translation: CASSLNARSGEVNTEAFF.

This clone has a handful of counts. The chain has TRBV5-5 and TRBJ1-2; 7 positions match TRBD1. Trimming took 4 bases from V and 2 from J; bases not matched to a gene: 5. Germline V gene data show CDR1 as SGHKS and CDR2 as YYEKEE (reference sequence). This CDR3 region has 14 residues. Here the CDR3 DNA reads TGTGCCAGCAGCGAGACAGGGAGCAACTATGGCTACACCTTC. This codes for CASSETGSNYGYTF.

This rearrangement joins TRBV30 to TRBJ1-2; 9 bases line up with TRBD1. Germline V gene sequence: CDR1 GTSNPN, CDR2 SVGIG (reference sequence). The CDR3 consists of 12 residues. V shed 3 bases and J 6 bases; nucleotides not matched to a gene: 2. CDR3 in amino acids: CAWRGQGHGYTF. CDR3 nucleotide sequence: TGTGCCTGGAGGGGACAGGGTCATGGCTACACCTTC.

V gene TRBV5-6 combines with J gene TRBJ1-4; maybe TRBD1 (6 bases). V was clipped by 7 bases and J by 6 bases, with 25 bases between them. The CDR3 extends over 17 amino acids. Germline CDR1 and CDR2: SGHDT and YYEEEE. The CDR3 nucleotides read TGTGCCAGCCGCAGCCTAATTAGGGGGGGGCGCGATGAAAAACTGTTTTTT. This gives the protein CASRSLIRGGRDEKLFF.

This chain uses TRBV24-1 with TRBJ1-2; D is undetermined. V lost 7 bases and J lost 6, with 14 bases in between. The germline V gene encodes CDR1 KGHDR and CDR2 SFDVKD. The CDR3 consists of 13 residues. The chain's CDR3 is CATRHTVPDGYTF. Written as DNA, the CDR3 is TGTGCCACCAGACACACAGTTCCGGATGGCTACACCTTC.

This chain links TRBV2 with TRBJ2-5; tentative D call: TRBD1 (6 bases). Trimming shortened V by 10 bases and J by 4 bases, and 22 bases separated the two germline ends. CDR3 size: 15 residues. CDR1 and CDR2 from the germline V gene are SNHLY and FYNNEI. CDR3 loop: CATSRTVRGLETQYF. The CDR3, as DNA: TGTGCCACCTCTAGGACAGTCCGCGGTTTAGAGACCCAGTACTTC.

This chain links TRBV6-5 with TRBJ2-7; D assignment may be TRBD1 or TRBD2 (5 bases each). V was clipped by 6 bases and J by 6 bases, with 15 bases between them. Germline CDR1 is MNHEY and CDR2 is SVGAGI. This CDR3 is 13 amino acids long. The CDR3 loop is CASRDRDASEQYF. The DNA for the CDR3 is TGTGCCAGCAGAGATCGGGACGCTTCCGAGCAGTACTTC.

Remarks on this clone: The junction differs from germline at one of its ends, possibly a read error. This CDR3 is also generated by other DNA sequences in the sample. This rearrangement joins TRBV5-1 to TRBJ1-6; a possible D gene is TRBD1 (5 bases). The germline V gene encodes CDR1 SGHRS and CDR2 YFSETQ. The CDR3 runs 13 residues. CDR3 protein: CASRNPGNSPLHF. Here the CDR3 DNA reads TGTGCCAGCAGGAATCCAGGGAATTCACCCCTCCACTTT.

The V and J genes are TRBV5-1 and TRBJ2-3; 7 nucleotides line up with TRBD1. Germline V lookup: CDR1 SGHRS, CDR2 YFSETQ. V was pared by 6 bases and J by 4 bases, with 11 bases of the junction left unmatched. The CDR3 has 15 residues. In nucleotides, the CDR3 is TGCGCCAGCAAAAAAACCGGGACAGCAGCAGATACGCAGTATTTT. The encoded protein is CASKKTGTAADTQYF.

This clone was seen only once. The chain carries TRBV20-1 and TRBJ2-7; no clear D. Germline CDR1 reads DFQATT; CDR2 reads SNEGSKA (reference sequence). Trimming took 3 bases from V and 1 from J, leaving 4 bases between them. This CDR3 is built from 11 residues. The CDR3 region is CSASGSYEQYF. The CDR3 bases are TGCAGTGCTAGCGGGTCCTACGAGCAGTACTTC.

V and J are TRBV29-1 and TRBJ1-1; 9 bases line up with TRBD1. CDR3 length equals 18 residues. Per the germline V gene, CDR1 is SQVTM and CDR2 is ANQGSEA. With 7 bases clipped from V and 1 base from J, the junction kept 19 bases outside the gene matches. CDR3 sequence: CSATKTVWDRDGNTEAFF. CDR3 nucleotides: TGCAGCGCTACCAAGACAGTTTGGGACAGGGATGGGAACACTGAAGCTTTCTTT. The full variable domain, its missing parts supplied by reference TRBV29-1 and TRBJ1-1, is SAVISQKPSRDICQRGTSLTIQCQVDSQVTMMFWYRQQPGQSLTLIATANQGSEATYESGFVIDKFPISRPNLTFSTLTVSNMSPEDSSIYLCSATKTVWDRDGNTEAFFGQGTRLTVV.

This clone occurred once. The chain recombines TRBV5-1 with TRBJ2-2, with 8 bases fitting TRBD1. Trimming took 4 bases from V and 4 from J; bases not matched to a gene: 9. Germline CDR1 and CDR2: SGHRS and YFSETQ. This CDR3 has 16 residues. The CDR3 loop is CASSIYRGVGTGELFF. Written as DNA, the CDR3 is TGCGCCAGCAGCATTTACAGGGGGGTAGGCACCGGGGAGCTGTTTTTT.

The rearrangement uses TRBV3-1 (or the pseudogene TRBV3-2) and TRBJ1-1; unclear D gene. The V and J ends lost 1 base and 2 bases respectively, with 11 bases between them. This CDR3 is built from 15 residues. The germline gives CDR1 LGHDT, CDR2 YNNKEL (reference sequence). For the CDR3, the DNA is TGTGCCAGCAGCCAAGTAAAACAGACCAACACTGAAGCTTTCTTT. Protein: CASSQVKQTNTEAFF.

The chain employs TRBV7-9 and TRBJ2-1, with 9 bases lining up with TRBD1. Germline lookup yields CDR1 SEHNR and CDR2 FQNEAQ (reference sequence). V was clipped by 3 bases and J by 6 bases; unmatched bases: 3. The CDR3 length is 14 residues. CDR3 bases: TGTGCCAGCAGCTTCGGGACAGGGTTCAATGAGCAGTTCTTC. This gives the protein CASSFGTGFNEQFF.

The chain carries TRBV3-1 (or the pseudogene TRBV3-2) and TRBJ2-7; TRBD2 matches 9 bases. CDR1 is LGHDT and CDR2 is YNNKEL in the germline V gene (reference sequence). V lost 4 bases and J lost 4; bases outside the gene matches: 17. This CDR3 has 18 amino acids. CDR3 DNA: TGTGCCAGCAGCCGGCGGGGGGGACCTACACCCCTTTGGTACGAGCAGTACTTC. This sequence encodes CASSRRGGPTPLWYEQYF.

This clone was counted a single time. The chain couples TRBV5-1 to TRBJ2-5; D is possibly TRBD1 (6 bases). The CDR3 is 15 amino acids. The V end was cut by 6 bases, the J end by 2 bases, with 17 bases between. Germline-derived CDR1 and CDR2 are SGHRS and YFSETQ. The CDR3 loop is CASTPPQGPQETQYF. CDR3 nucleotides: TGCGCCAGCACCCCCCCACAGGGCCCTCAAGAGACCCAGTACTTC.

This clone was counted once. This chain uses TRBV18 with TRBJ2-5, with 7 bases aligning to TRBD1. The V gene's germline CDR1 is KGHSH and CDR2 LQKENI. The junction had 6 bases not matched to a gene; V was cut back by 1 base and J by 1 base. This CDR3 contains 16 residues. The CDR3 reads CASSPLEGAIQETQYF. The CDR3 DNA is TGTGCCAGCTCACCACTTGAGGGGGCGATCCAAGAGACCCAGTACTTC.

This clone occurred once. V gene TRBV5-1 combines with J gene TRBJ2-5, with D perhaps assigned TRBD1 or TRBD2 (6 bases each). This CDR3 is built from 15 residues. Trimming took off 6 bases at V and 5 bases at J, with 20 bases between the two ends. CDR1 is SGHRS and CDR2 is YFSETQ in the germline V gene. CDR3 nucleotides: TGCGCCAGCACCCTAACCGGGGGCCCTTTGGAGACCCAGTACTTC. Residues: CASTLTGGPLETQYF.